This T cell receptor (beta chain) came from a study of blood T cell repertoires in COVID-19. The overall study: The analysed material was cDNA or gDNA that came from T cells, B-cell-depleted T cells, or PBMCs.

In the original analysis: Amplification of reference gene primers was used by the study to estimate nucleated cell counts. Only in-frame clones appear in the TCRdb table, and some are missing; sequencing was by immunoSEQ multiplex PCR. Clonal size and the V and J genes are those of that table, whereas D and trimming came from the DNA. This sample yields 150,000 to 200,000 clones, of which around 85% are seen a single time; roughly 8.6% belongs to the top ten. CDR3 size: 11 residues. CDR1 is SGHRS, CDR2 YFSETQ, per germline. Deletions cut 5 bases from V and 4 bases from J, with 6 bases between. The V and J genes are TRBV5-1 and TRBJ2-5; D gene ambiguous. This sequence was found in a man aged 60-69 years with acute or convalescent COVID-19. The sequencing sample was made of peripheral blood. This chain's CDR3 is CASRFGETQYF. The DNA for the CDR3 is TGCGCCAGCAGGTTCGGAGAGACCCAGTACTTC.